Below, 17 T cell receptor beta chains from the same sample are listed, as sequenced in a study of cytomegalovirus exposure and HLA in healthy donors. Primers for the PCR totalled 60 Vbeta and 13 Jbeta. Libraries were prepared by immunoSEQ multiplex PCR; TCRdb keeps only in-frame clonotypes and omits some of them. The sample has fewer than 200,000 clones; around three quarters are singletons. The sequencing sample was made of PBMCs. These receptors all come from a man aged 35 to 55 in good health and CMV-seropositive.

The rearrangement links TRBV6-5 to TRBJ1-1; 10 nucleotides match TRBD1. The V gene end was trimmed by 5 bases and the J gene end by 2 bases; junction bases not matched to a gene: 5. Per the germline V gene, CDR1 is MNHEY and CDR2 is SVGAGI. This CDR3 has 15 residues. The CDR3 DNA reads TGTGCCAGCAGTGCTCGGACAGGGGGAAACACTGAAGCTTTCTTT. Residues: CASSARTGGNTEAFF.

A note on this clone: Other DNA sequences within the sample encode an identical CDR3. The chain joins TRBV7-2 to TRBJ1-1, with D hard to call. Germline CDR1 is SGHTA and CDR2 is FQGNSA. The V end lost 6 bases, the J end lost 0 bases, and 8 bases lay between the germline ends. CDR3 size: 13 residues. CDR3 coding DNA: TGTGCCAGCAGTCCCTACTTGAACACTGAAGCTTTCTTT. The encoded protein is CASSPYLNTEAFF.

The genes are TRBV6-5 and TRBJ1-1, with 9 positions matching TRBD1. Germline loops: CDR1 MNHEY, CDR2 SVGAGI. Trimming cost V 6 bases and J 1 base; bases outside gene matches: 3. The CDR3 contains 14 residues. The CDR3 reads CASSQDRGNTEAFF. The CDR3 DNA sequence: TGTGCCAGCAGCCAGGACAGGGGGAACACTGAAGCTTTCTTT.

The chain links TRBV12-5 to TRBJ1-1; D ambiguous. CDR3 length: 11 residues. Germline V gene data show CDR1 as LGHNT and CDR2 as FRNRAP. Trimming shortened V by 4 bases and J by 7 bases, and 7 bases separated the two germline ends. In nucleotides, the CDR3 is TGTGCTAGTGGTTACGGAGTTGAAGCTTTCTTT. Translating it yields CASGYGVEAFF.

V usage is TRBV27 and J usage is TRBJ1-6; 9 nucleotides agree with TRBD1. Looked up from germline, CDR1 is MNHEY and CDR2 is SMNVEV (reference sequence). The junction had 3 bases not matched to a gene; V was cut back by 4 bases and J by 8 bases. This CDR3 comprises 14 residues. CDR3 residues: CASSSRDRDSPLHF. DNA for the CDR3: TGTGCCAGCAGTTCCCGGGACAGGGATTCACCCCTCCACTTT.

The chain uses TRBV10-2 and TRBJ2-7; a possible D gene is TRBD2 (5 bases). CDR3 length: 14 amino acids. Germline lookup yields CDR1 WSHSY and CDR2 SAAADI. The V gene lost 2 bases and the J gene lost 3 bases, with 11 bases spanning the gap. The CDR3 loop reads CASSEAGGDYEQYF. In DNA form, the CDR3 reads TGCGCCAGCAGTGAGGCGGGTGGGGACTACGAGCAGTACTTC.

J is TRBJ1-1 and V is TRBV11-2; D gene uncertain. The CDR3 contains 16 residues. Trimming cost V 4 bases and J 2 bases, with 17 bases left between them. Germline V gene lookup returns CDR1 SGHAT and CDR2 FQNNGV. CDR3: CASSSSASGRNTEAFF. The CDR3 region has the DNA TGTGCCAGCAGCTCCTCGGCCTCCGGGAGAAACACTGAAGCTTTCTTT.

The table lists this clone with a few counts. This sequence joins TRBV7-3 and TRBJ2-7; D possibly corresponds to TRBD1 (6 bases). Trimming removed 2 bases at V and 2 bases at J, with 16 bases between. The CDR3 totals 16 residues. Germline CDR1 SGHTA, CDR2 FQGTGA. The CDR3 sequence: CASSLPRTELPYEQYF. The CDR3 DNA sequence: TGTGCCAGCAGCTTACCCCGGACAGAATTGCCCTACGAGCAGTACTTC.

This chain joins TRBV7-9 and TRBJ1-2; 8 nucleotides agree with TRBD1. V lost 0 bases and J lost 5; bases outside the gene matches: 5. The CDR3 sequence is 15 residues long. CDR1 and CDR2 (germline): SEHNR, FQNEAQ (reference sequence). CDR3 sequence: CASSLAAGDRYGYTF. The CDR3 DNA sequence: TGTGCCAGCAGCTTAGCGGCAGGGGACAGGTATGGCTACACCTTC.

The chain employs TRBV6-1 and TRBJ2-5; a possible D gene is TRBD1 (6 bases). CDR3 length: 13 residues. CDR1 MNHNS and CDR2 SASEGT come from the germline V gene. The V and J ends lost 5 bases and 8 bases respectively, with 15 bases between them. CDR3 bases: TGTGCCAGCAGTAACCGGGACAAGGCCACCCAGTACTTC. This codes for CASSNRDKATQYF.

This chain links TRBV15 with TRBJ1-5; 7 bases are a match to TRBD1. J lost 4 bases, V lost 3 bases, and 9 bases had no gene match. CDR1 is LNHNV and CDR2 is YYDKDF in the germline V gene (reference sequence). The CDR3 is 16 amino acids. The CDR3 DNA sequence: TGTGCCACCAGCAGCTTATGGGACAGTCGAAATCAGCCCCAGCATTTT. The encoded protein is CATSSLWDSRNQPQHF.

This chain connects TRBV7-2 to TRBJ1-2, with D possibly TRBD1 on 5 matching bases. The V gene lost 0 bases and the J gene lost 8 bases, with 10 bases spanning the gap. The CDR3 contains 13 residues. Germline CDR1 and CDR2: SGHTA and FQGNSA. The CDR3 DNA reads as TGTGCCAGCAGCTTAGCAGGGGTGGGGGGCTACACCTTC. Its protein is CASSLAGVGGYTF.

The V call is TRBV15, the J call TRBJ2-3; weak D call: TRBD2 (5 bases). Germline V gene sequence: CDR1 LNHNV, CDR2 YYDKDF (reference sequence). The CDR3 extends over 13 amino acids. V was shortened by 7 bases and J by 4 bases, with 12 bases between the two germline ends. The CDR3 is CATNNLGADTQYF. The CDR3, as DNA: TGTGCCACCAACAACCTCGGGGCAGATACGCAGTATTTT.

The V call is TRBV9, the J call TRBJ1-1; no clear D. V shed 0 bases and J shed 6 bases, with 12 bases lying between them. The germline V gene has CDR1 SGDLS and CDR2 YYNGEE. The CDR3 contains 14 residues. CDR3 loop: CASSVEVHQAEAFF. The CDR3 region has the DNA TGTGCCAGCAGCGTAGAAGTACACCAAGCTGAAGCTTTCTTT.

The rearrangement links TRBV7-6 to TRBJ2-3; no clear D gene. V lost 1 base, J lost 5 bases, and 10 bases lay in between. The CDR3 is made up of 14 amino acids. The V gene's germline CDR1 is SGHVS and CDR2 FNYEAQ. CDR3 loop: CASSLGVGLDTQYF. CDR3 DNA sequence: TGTGCCAGCAGCTTAGGGGTCGGGTTAGATACGCAGTATTTT.

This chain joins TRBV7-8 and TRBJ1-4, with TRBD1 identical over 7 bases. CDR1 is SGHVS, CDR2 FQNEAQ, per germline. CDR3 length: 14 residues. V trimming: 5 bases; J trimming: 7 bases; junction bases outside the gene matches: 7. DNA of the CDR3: TGTGCCAGCAGCCGCCGGGACAGAGTTGAAAAACTGTTTTTT. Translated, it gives CASSRRDRVEKLFF. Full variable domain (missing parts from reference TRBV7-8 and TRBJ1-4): GAGVSQSPRYKVAKRGQDVALRCDPISGHVSLFWYQQALGQGPEFLTYFQNEAQLDKSGLPSDRFFAERPEGSVSTLKIQRTQQEDSAVYLCASSRRDRVEKLFFGSGTQLSVL.

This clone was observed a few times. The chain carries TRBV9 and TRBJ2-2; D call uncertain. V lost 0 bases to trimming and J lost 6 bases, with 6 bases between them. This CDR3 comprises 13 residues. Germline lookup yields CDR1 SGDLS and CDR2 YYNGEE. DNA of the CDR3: TGTGCCAGCAGCGTAGCTTTCTCCGGGGAGCTGTTTTTT. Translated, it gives CASSVAFSGELFF.